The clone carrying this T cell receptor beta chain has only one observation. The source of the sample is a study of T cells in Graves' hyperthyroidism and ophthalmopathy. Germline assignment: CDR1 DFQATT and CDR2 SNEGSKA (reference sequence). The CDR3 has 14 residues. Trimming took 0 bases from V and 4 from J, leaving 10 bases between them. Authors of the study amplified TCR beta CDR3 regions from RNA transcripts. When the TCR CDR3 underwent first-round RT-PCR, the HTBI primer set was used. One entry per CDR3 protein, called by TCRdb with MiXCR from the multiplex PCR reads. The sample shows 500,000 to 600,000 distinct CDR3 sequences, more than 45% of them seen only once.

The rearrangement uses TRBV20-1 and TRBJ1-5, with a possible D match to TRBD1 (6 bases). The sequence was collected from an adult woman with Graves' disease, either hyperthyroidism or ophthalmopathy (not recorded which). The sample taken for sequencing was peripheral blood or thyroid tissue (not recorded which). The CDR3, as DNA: TGCAGTGCTAGAGAGACAGGAATAAATCAGCCCCAGCATTTT. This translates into CSARETGINQPQHF.